The 28 T cell receptor beta chains below come from one sample, sequenced in a study of shared clonotypes between healthy human individuals. Libraries were prepared by immunoSEQ multiplex PCR; TCRdb keeps only in-frame clonotypes and omits some of them. The table has about 960,000 clones, 76% seen once; the top ten hold approximately 1.5%. Source material: memory CD4+ T cells sorted from blood. The subset denotes: CD45RA-negative fraction. The origin of the receptors is a man younger than 35 in good health.

This chain connects TRBV5-8 to TRBJ2-7, with 9 bases that match TRBD2. This CDR3 contains 17 residues. Germline CDR1 and CDR2: SGHTS and YDEGEE. V shed 1 base, J shed 3 bases, and the junction held 11 bases outside the gene matches. The CDR3 region is CASSLLGLAGAHYEQYF. CDR3 nucleotides: TGTGCCAGCAGCTTGTTAGGGTTAGCGGGAGCTCACTACGAGCAGTACTTC.

The chain couples TRBV2 to TRBJ2-7; D is perhaps TRBD1 (6 bases). CDR1 SNHLY and CDR2 FYNNEI come from the germline V gene. The CDR3 spans 14 residues. V was cut by 2 bases and J by 4 bases, with 12 bases left in between. For the CDR3, the DNA is TGTGCCAGCAGTGAAAGGCAGGGGCATTACGAGCAGTACTTC. Its translation is CASSERQGHYEQYF.

The chain joins TRBV28 to TRBJ1-4; D possibly corresponds to TRBD1 (6 bases). Trimming pared 4 bases from V and 5 bases from J, leaving 11 bases between. Germline values: CDR1 MDHEN, CDR2 SYDVKM. This CDR3 contains 14 residues. In DNA form, the CDR3 reads TGTGCCAGCAGTTCCAGGGGTGGGAATGAAAAACTGTTTTTT. It is translated as CASSSRGGNEKLFF.

V gene TRBV5-6 combines with J gene TRBJ1-1; no clear D gene. The CDR3 runs to 13 residues. The V gene's germline CDR1 is SGHDT and CDR2 YYEEEE. V lost 4 bases and J lost 2, with 9 bases in between. This chain's CDR3 is CASSLEGNTEAFF. Here the CDR3 DNA reads TGTGCCAGCAGCCTAGAAGGAAACACTGAAGCTTTCTTT.

The J gene is TRBJ2-7, the V gene TRBV30; no clear D. The V and J ends lost 8 bases and 11 bases respectively, with 16 bases between them. Germline values: CDR1 GTSNPN, CDR2 SVGIG (reference sequence). The CDR3 contains 10 residues. CDR3 protein: CAGLIGRKYF. CDR3 bases: TGTGCCGGGTTGATTGGCAGGAAGTACTTC. The variable domain in full, completed from reference TRBV30 and TRBJ2-7, reads SQTIHQWPATLVQPVGSPLSLECTVEGTSNPNLYWYRQAAGRGLQLLFYSVGIGQISSEVPQNLSASRPQDRQFILSSKKLLLSDSGFYLCAGLIGRKYFGPGTRLTVT.

In regard to this clone: At the DNA level, this CDR3 is encoded by other sequences in the same sample as well. This chain links TRBV6-5 with TRBJ2-7; 11 bases map to TRBD2. CDR3 size: 15 residues. Germline CDR1 MNHEY, CDR2 SVGAGI. The ends lost 0 bases at V and 3 bases at J; junction bases unmatched: 1. The CDR3 loop reads CASSYSLAGDYEQYF. For the CDR3, the DNA is TGTGCCAGCAGTTACTCACTAGCGGGAGACTACGAGCAGTACTTC.

The chain carries TRBV6-4 and TRBJ1-2, with a tentative D call TRBD1 (5 bases). Germline CDR1 reads MRHNA; CDR2 reads SNTAGT. V was trimmed by 5 bases and J by 4 bases, leaving 8 bases between them. The CDR3 length is 12 residues. The CDR3 sequence is CASSSGSYGYTF. The CDR3 DNA is TGTGCCAGCAGTTCAGGGAGCTATGGCTACACCTTC.

The genes are TRBV2 and TRBJ1-1; TRBD1 is a possible D gene (5 bases). Trimming shortened V by 3 bases and J by 0 bases, and 8 bases separated the two germline ends. Looked up from germline, CDR1 is SNHLY and CDR2 is FYNNEI. The CDR3 runs to 14 residues. The CDR3 reads CASSDGALNTEAFF. CDR3 DNA sequence: TGTGCCAGCAGTGACGGGGCTCTGAACACTGAAGCTTTCTTT.

This clone has more than one count but fewer than ten. This rearrangement joins TRBV5-1 to TRBJ1-2, with no clear D. Per germline, CDR1 SGHRS and CDR2 YFSETQ. There are 14 residues in the CDR3. The V end was cut by 3 bases, the J end by 0 bases, with 9 bases between. CDR3 nucleotides: TGCGCCAGCAGCTCCGACACGACTAACTATGGCTACACCTTC. Its translation is CASSSDTTNYGYTF. Together with reference TRBV5-1 and TRBJ1-2, the CDR3 gives the full variable domain: KAGVTQTPRYLIKTRGQQVTLSCSPISGHRSVSWYQQTPGQGLQFLFEYFSETQRNKGNFPGRFSGRQFSNSRSEMNVSTLELGDSALYLCASSSDTTNYGYTFGSGTRLTVV.

The chain carries TRBV9 and TRBJ2-5, with 13 positions matching TRBD2. Germline-derived CDR1 and CDR2 are SGDLS and YYNGEE. Germline trimming cut 0 bases from V and 6 bases from J; bases unmatched to any gene: 5. There are 16 residues in the CDR3. In DNA, the CDR3 is TGTGCCAGCAGCGTAGGGACTAGCGGGAGTCTGAAGACCCAGTACTTC. This translates into CASSVGTSGSLKTQYF.

J is TRBJ2-5 and V is TRBV11-2; D gene uncertain. The V and J ends lost 3 bases and 3 bases respectively, with 8 bases between them. Germline-derived CDR1 and CDR2 are SGHAT and FQNNGV. The CDR3 totals 13 residues. The CDR3: CASSFSVKETQYF. The CDR3 DNA sequence: TGTGCCAGCAGCTTTAGTGTCAAAGAGACCCAGTACTTC.

This chain links TRBV7-9 with TRBJ1-5, with 8 bases that match TRBD1. Trimming at V came to 5 bases and at J to 2 bases, leaving 11 bases not matched to a gene. CDR3 size: 17 residues. Germline values: CDR1 SEHNR, CDR2 FQNEAQ (reference sequence). The CDR3 DNA reads TGTGCCAGCAGCAGAGGACAGGGAAGAGGGGGCAATCAGCCCCAGCATTTT. Its translation: CASSRGQGRGGNQPQHF. Filled out from reference TRBV7-9 and TRBJ1-5, the complete variable domain reads DTGVSQNPRHKITKRGQNVTFRCDPISEHNRLYWYRQTLGQGPEFLTYFQNEAQLEKSRLLSDRFSAERPKGSFSTLEIQRTEQGDSAMYLCASSRGQGRGGNQPQHFGDGTRLSIL.

This chain connects TRBV10-3 to TRBJ2-2, with unresolved D. Germline V gene lookup returns CDR1 ENHRY and CDR2 SYGVKD. This CDR3 has 14 residues. V was pared by 11 bases and J by 2 bases, with 15 bases between. The CDR3 loop reads CASGPGSNTGELFF. CDR3 in DNA: TGTGCCTCCGGCCCGGGCAGTAACACCGGGGAGCTGTTTTTT.

V is TRBV7-3 and J is TRBJ2-7; the match to TRBD2 covers 15 bases. The J segment lost 5 bases and the V segment lost 2 bases, leaving 7 bases of the junction unmatched. The CDR3 sequence is 17 residues long. Germline V lookup: CDR1 SGHTA, CDR2 FQGTGA. CDR3 residues: CASSLSGLAGGGDEQYF. CDR3 in DNA: TGTGCCAGCAGCTTATCGGGACTAGCGGGGGGAGGCGACGAGCAGTACTTC.

V usage is TRBV30 and J usage is TRBJ2-4; 8 nucleotides match TRBD1. The CDR3 length is 14 residues. The V gene's germline CDR1 is GTSNPN and CDR2 SVGIG (reference sequence). The V gene end was trimmed by 2 bases and the J gene end by 7 bases; junction bases not matched to a gene: 7. CDR3: CAWSPGGARNIQYF. DNA of the CDR3: TGTGCCTGGAGTCCAGGGGGCGCGAGGAACATTCAGTACTTC.

This chain connects TRBV6-6 to TRBJ2-5; the D call may be TRBD1 or TRBD2 (5 bases each). The length of the CDR3 is 11 residues. Germline CDR1 reads MNHNY; CDR2 reads SVGAGI (reference sequence). V was pared by 5 bases and J by 5 bases, with 6 bases between. The CDR3 DNA follows: TGTGCCAGCAGTGGGACCGAGACCCAGTACTTC. This sequence encodes CASSGTETQYF.

This clone was counted between two and nine times. The chain links TRBV6-1 to TRBJ2-7, with D perhaps matching TRBD1 or TRBD2 (5 bases each). The CDR3 contains 14 residues. The germline V gene encodes CDR1 MNHNS and CDR2 SASEGT. Trimming cost V 5 bases and J 3 bases, with 14 bases left between them. The CDR3 is CASSRGLTGYEQYF. The CDR3 nucleotides are TGTGCCAGCAGTCGGGGCCTTACTGGCTACGAGCAGTACTTC.

The rearrangement links TRBV11-3 to TRBJ2-7; the D is unclear. Per germline, CDR1 SGHNT and CDR2 YENEEA. V lost 5 bases to trimming and J lost 1 base, with 12 bases between them. The CDR3 spans 14 residues. The CDR3 loop reads CASSLRASSYEQYF. DNA for the CDR3: TGTGCCAGCAGCCTCCGGGCCTCATCCTACGAGCAGTACTTC.

In this sample, this clone turned up a few times. The chain employs TRBV6-5 and TRBJ2-5, with D unclear. CDR1 MNHEY and CDR2 SVGAGI come from the germline V gene. V gave up 0 bases and J gave up 2 bases, with 7 bases separating them. The CDR3 covers 14 residues. For the CDR3, the DNA is TGTGCCAGCAGTTACTCGGCAGTACAAGAGACCCAGTACTTC. Encoded protein: CASSYSAVQETQYF.

Of note for this clone: Other DNA variants within this sample encode the same CDR3. The chain has TRBV20-1 and TRBJ2-6; D is ambiguous. The CDR3 consists of 11 residues. Between the trimmed V and J ends, which lost 5 bases and 1 base, there was a span of 0 bases. The germline CDR1 and CDR2 sequences are DFQATT and SNEGSKA (reference sequence). The chain's CDR3 is CSASGANVLTF. CDR3 in DNA: TGCAGTGCTTCTGGGGCCAACGTCCTGACTTTC.

Many counts were recorded for this clone. V is TRBV19 and J is TRBJ1-1; no definite D call. CDR1 is LNHDA and CDR2 is SQIVND in the germline V gene (reference sequence). This CDR3 comprises 13 residues. Trimming shortened V by 1 base and J by 3 bases, and 6 bases separated the two germline ends. CDR3 bases: TGTGCCAGTAGTATAGCAGTAGACACTGAAGCTTTCTTT. Translated: CASSIAVDTEAFF. Supplemented by reference TRBV19 and TRBJ1-1, the full variable domain reads DGGITQSPKYLFRKEGQNVTLSCEQNLNHDAMYWYRQDPGQGLRLIYYSQIVNDFQKGDIAEGYSVSREKKESFPLTVTSAQKNPTAFYLCASSIAVDTEAFFGQGTRLTVV.

The chain recombines TRBV7-2 with TRBJ2-6; D is undetermined. The V end was cut by 3 bases, the J end by 0 bases, with 6 bases between. Looked up from germline, CDR1 is SGHTA and CDR2 is FQGNSA. CDR3 length equals 15 residues. DNA of the CDR3: TGTGCCAGCAGCTTTGGTAACTCTGGGGCCAACGTCCTGACTTTC. Amino acid sequence: CASSFGNSGANVLTF.

This clone was observed a few times. Its ends do not fully match the called genes, so a read error is possible. This chain's CDR3 is CASSKDGSSYEQYF. In DNA form, the CDR3 reads TGTGCTAGCAGCAAAGACGGGAGCTCCTACGAGCAGTACTTC. The chain links TRBV7-7 to TRBJ2-7; tentative D call: TRBD2 (6 bases). The germline CDR1 and CDR2 sequences are SSHAT and FNYEAQ (reference sequence). CDR3 length: 14 residues.

The CDR3 region is CASSEEVGGSNQPQHF. The CDR3 DNA reads TGTGCCAGCAGTGAAGAAGTAGGGGGGAGCAATCAGCCCCAGCATTTT. The gene calls are TRBV6-1 and TRBJ1-5, with D perhaps matching TRBD1 (6 bases). The CDR3 has 16 residues. V lost 1 base to trimming and J lost 1 base, with 11 bases between them. Germline-derived CDR1 and CDR2 are MNHNS and SASEGT.

The DNA of the CDR3 is TGCGCCAGCAGCTTGGAGCCCGGGACAACTAATGAAAAACTGTTTTTT. This codes for CASSLEPGTTNEKLFF. V is TRBV5-1 and J is TRBJ1-4; no clear D. CDR1 is SGHRS and CDR2 is YFSETQ in the germline V gene. Trimming left V 0 bases short and J 0 bases short, with 9 bases between. The CDR3 sequence is 16 residues long.

The chain uses TRBV6-1 and TRBJ2-1; 8 bases match TRBD1. The V gene's germline CDR1 is MNHNS and CDR2 SASEGT. This CDR3 spans 12 amino acids. With 3 bases clipped from V and 9 bases from J, the junction kept 1 base outside the gene matches. Here the CDR3 DNA reads TGTGCCAGCAGTGACAGGGGGCGTGAGCAGTTCTTC. Translating it yields CASSDRGREQFF.

This rearrangement joins TRBV18 to TRBJ1-1, with D uncertain. Trimming shortened V by 3 bases and J by 1 base, and 3 bases separated the two germline ends. The CDR3 sequence is 12 residues long. The germline CDR1 and CDR2 sequences are KGHSH and LQKENI. CDR3 nucleotides: TGTGCCAGCTCACCGACGAACACTGAAGCTTTCTTT. Its translation is CASSPTNTEAFF. The whole variable domain, filled in from reference TRBV18 and TRBJ1-1, reads NAGVMQNPRHLVRRRGQEARLRCSPMKGHSHVYWYRQLPEEGLKFMVYLQKENIIDESGMPKERFSAEFPKEGPSILRIQQVVRGDSAAYFCASSPTNTEAFFGQGTRLTVV.

The rearrangement links TRBV29-1 to TRBJ2-2; 10 positions match TRBD1. The CDR3 loop spans 14 amino acids. Unmatched junction bases numbered 8, after V lost 7 bases and J lost 6 bases. Germline V CDR1 and CDR2: SQVTM, ANQGSEA. The CDR3 region is CSATDRGRSGELFF. As DNA, the CDR3 is TGCAGCGCTACCGACAGGGGGCGTTCCGGGGAGCTGTTTTTT.